This TCR beta chain appears in the sequencing data of a study of radiation and T cells in renal cell carcinoma. On the study more broadly: Nephrectomy followed 15 Gy stereotactic body radiation by 4 weeks.

Time point reported: baseline pretreatment blood. Treatment given: 15 Gy SBRT to primary tumor, nephrectomy 4 weeks later. J gave up 10 bases and V 0 bases, and 10 bases lay outside the gene matches. The germline V gene encodes CDR1 LGHNA and CDR2 YNFKEQ. The CDR3 length is 17 residues. Using immunoSEQ multiplex PCR, the repertoire was profiled, and TCRdb retains in-frame clones only, with some absent. The table shows approximately 100,000 clones, with around 88% occurring only once. V gene TRBV4-2 combines with J gene TRBJ2-1; 12 nucleotides align to TRBD2. This TCR derives from a man in his forties or fifties with renal cell carcinoma. The sample in question was blood, obtained from a patient whose treatment included radiotherapy and nephrectomy. This chain's CDR3 is CASSQDWSSGGAGEQFF. CDR3 DNA sequence: TGTGCCAGCAGCCAAGATTGGTCTAGCGGGGGGGCCGGGGAGCAGTTCTTC.